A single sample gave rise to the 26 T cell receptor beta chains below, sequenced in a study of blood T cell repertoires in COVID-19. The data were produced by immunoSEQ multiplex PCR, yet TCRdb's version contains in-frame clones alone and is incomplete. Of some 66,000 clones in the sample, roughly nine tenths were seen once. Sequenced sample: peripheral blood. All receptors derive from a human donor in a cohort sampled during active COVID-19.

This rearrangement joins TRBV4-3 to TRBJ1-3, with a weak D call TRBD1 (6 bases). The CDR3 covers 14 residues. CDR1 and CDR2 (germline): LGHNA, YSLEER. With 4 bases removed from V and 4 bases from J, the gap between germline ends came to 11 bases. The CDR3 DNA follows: TGCGCCAGCAGCCGCGGGGGCAGGGGAAACACCATATATTTT. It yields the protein CASSRGGRGNTIYF.

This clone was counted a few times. In nucleotides, the CDR3 is TGTGCCAGCATGGTGGGGGGTCGGGACGAGCAGTACTTC. Its translation is CASMVGGRDEQYF. This chain links TRBV28 with TRBJ2-7; TRBD2 is a possible D gene (6 bases). Germline V CDR1 and CDR2: MDHEN, SYDVKM. V was shortened by 7 bases and J by 5 bases, with 15 bases between the two germline ends. The CDR3 contains 13 residues.

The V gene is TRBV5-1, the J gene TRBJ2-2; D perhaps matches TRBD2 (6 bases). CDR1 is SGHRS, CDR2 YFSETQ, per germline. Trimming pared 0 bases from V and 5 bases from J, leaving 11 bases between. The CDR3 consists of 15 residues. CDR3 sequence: CASSLDAGRTGELFF. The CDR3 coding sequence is TGCGCCAGCAGCTTGGATGCAGGGAGGACCGGGGAGCTGTTTTTT.

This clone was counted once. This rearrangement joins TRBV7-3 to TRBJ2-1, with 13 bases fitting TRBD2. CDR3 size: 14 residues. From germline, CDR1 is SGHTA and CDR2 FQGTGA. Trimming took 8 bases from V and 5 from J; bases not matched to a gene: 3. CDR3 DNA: TGTGCCAGCGGAACTAGCGGGGGGGACAATGAGCAGTTCTTC. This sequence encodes CASGTSGGDNEQFF.

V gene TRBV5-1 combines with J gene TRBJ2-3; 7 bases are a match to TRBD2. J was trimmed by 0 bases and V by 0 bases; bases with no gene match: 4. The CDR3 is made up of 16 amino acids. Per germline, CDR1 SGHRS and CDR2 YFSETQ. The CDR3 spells CASSLGAGASTDTQYF. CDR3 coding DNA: TGCGCCAGCAGCTTGGGGGCGGGAGCCAGCACAGATACGCAGTATTTT. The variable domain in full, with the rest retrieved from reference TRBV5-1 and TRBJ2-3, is KAGVTQTPRYLIKTRGQQVTLSCSPISGHRSVSWYQQTPGQGLQFLFEYFSETQRNKGNFPGRFSGRQFSNSRSEMNVSTLELGDSALYLCASSLGAGASTDTQYFGPGTRLTVL.

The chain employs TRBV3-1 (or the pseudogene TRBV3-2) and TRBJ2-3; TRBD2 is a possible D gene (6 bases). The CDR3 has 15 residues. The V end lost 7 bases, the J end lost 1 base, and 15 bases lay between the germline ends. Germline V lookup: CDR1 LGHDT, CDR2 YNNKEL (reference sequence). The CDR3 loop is CASTKTRGGTDTQYF. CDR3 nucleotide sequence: TGTGCCAGCACCAAGACGCGGGGCGGCACAGATACGCAGTATTTT.

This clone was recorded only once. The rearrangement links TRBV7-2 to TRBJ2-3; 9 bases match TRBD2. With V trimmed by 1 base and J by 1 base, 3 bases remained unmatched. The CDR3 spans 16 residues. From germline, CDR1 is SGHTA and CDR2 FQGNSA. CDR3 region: CASSLGIAGGTDTQYF. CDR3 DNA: TGTGCCAGCAGCTTAGGGATAGCGGGGGGCACAGATACGCAGTATTTT.

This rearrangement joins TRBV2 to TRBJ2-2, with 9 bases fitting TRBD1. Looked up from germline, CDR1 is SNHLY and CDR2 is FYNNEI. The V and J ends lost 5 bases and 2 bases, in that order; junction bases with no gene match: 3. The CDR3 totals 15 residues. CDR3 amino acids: CASSRDRENTGELFF. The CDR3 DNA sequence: TGTGCCAGCAGTCGGGACAGGGAAAACACCGGGGAGCTGTTTTTT.

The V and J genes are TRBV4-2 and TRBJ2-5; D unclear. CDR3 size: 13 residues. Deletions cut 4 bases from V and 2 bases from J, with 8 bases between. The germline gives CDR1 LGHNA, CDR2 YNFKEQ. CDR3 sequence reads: CASSRQKQETQYF. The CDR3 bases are TGTGCCAGCAGCCGTCAGAAGCAAGAGACCCAGTACTTC.

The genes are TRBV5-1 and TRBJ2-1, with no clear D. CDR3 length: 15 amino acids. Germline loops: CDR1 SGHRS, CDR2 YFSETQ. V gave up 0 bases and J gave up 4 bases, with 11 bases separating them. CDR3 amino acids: CASSLETTPYNEQFF. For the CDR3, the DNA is TGCGCCAGCAGCTTGGAAACTACACCATACAATGAGCAGTTCTTC. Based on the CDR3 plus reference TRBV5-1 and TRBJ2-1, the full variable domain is KAGVTQTPRYLIKTRGQQVTLSCSPISGHRSVSWYQQTPGQGLQFLFEYFSETQRNKGNFPGRFSGRQFSNSRSEMNVSTLELGDSALYLCASSLETTPYNEQFFGPGTRLTVL.

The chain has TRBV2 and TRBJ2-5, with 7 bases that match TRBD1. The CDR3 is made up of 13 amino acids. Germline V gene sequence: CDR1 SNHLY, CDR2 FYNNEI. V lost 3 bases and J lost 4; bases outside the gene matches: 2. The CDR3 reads CASSDRDRETQYF. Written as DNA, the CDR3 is TGTGCCAGCAGTGATAGGGACAGAGAGACCCAGTACTTC.

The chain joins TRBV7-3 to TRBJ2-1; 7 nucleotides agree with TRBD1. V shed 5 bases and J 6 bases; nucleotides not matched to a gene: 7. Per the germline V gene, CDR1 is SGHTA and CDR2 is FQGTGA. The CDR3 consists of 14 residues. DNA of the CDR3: TGTGCCAGCAGCCCGTCCGCAGGGGGCAATGAGCAGTTCTTC. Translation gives CASSPSAGGNEQFF.

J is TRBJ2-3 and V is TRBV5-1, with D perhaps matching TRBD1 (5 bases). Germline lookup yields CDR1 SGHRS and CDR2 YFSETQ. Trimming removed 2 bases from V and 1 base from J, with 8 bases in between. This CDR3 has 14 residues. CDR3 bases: TGCGCCAGCAGCTTACAGACAGGCACAGATACGCAGTATTTT. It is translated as CASSLQTGTDTQYF. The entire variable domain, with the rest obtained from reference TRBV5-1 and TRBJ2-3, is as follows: KAGVTQTPRYLIKTRGQQVTLSCSPISGHRSVSWYQQTPGQGLQFLFEYFSETQRNKGNFPGRFSGRQFSNSRSEMNVSTLELGDSALYLCASSLQTGTDTQYFGPGTRLTVL.

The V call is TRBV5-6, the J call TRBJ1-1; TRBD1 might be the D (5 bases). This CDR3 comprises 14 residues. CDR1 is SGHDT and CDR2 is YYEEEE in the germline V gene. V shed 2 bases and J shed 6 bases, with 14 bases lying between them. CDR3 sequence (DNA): TGTGCCAGCAGCTTATGGGCAGGGTTGGCTGAAGCTTTCTTT. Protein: CASSLWAGLAEAFF.

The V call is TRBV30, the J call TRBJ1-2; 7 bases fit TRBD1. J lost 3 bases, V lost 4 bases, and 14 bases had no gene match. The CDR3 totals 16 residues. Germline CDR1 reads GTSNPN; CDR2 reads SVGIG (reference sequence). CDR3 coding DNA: TGTGCCTGGAAGGGCAAAGGGGGCCAGGGACACTATGGCTACACCTTC. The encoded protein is CAWKGKGGQGHYGYTF.

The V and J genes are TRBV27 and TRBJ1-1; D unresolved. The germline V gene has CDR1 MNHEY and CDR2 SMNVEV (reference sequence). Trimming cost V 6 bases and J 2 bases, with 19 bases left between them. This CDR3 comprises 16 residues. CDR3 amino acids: CASRHSDTLTNTEAFF. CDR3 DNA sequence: TGTGCCAGCAGGCACAGTGATACCCTAACCAACACTGAAGCTTTCTTT.

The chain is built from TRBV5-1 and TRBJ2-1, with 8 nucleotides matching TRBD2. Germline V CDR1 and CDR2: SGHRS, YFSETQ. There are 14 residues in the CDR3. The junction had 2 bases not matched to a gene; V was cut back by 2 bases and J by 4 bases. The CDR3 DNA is TGCGCCAGCAGCTTACTAGCGGATTACAATGAGCAGTTCTTC. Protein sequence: CASSLLADYNEQFF.

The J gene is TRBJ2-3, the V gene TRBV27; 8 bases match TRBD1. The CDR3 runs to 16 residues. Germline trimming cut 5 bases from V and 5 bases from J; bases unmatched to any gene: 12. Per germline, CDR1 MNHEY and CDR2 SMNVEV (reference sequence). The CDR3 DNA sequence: TGTGCCAGCAGTCCCAACCTGGACAGGGCTGTAGATACGCAGTATTTT. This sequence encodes CASSPNLDRAVDTQYF.

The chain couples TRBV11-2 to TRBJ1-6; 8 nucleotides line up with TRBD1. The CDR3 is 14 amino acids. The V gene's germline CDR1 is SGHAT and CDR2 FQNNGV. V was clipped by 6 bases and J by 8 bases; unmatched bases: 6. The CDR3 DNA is TGTGCCAGCAGGGCCGGGACAGGTCATTCACCCCTCCACTTT. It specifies CASRAGTGHSPLHF.

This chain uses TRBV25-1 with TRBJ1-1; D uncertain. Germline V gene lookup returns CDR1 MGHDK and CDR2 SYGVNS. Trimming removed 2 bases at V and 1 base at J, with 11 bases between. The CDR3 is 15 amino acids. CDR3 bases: TGTGCCAGCAGTGAAAATGACGGAGAGAACACTGAAGCTTTCTTT. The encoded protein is CASSENDGENTEAFF.

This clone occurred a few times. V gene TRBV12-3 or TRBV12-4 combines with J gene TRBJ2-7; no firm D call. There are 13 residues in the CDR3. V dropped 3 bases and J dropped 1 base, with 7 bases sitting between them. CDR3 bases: TGTGCCAGCAGTTTGGTACTATCCTACGAGCAGTACTTC. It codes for CASSLVLSYEQYF.

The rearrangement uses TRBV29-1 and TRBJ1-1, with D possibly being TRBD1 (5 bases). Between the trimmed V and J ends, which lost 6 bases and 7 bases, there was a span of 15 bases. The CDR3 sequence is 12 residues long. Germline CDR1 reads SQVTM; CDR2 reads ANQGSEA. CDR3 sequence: CSVAGGLGEAFF. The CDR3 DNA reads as TGCAGCGTGGCGGGGGGGTTGGGTGAAGCTTTCTTT.

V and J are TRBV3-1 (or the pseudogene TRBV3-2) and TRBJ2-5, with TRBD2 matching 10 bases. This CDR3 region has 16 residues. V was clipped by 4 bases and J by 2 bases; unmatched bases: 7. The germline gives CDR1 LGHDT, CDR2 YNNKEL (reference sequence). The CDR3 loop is CASSPQRGGEQETQYF. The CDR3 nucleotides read TGTGCCAGCAGCCCCCAGCGGGGGGGCGAACAAGAGACCCAGTACTTC.

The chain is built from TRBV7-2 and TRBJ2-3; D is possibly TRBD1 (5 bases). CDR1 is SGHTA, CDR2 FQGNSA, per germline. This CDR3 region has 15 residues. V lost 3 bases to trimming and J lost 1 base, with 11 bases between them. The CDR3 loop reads CASSFGHQRTDTQYF. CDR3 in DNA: TGTGCCAGCAGCTTCGGACACCAACGCACAGATACGCAGTATTTT.

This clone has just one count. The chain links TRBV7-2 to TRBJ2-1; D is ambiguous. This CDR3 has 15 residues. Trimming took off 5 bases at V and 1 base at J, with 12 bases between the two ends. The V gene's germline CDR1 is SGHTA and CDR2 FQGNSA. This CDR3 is CASSAPDGSYNEQFF. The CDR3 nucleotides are TGTGCCAGCAGCGCTCCAGACGGGTCCTACAATGAGCAGTTCTTC.

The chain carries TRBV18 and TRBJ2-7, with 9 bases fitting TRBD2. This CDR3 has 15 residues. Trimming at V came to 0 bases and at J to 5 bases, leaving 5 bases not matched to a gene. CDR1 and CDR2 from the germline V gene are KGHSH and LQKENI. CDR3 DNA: TGTGCCAGCTCACCACCTAGCGGGAGCACGGACGAGCAGTACTTC. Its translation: CASSPPSGSTDEQYF.